This passage covers 29 T cell receptor beta chains from one sample sequenced in a study of T cells after posttransplantation cyclophosphamide (dated by TCRdb to the mid-2010s). This specimen's treatment or condition label, per the study, means: high-dose cyclophosphamide on days +3 and +4 as single-agent GVHD prophylaxis. Patients in the PTCy group got busulfan and fludarabine conditioning, a marrow graft from a related or unrelated donor, and cyclophosphamide on days +3 and +4. The library was generated by the immunoSEQ multiplex PCR assay. TCRdb limited this immuneACCESS table to in-frame rearrangements with V and J called. A share of clones is missing; checked studies link under half to unresolved V genes, and the rest is unexplained. This sample is represented by about 10,000 clones; 80% to 85% of them were singletons. About 16% of the sample lies in the top ten. The sample in question was PBMCs, obtained 1903 days after a stem cell transplant with posttransplant cyclophosphamide. Receptor source: a female patient aged 40 to 50 who received an allogeneic stem cell transplant from a related donor, was CMV-positive, and had no GVHD. After a transplant, some of the T cells may come from the graft donor.

The chain links TRBV19 to TRBJ2-1; D possibly corresponds to TRBD2 (7 bases). The CDR3 spans 16 residues. CDR1 is LNHDA, CDR2 SQIVND, per germline (reference sequence). Trimming cost V 5 bases and J 6 bases, with 20 bases left between them. In DNA, the CDR3 is TGTGCCAGTAGTTCCCCCTCTGGCGGGGGCATCAATGAGCAGTTCTTC. It translates to CASSSPSGGGINEQFF.

This clone was seen a few times. The chain links TRBV7-9 to TRBJ2-5; 9 bases are shared with TRBD2. V lost 5 bases, J lost 4 bases, and 14 bases stayed unmatched. The CDR3 extends over 17 amino acids. Germline assignment: CDR1 SEHNR and CDR2 FQNEAQ (reference sequence). The chain's CDR3 is CASSRGGASGDRETQYF. The DNA for the CDR3 is TGTGCCAGCAGCCGCGGTGGGGCTAGCGGGGATCGAGAGACCCAGTACTTC.

About this clone: Its ends do not fully match the called genes, so a read error is possible. The chain couples TRBV10-3 to TRBJ2-5; unclear D gene. This CDR3 comprises 13 residues. Germline values: CDR1 ENHRY, CDR2 SYGVKD. CDR3 protein: CASSVSVQETQYF. The CDR3 coding sequence is TGTGCCAGCAGTGTCTCGGTCCAAGAGACCCAGTACTTC.

The chain recombines TRBV4-3 with TRBJ2-7; TRBD2 aligns across 8 bases. This CDR3 contains 15 residues. The germline V gene encodes CDR1 LGHNA and CDR2 YSLEER. Germline trimming cut 1 base from V and 2 bases from J; bases unmatched to any gene: 4. CDR3 bases: TGCGCCAGCAGCCAAGGTCAGCGGGGGACCTACGAGCAGTACTTC. Its translation is CASSQGQRGTYEQYF.

CDR3: CASSNRASSTDTQYF. CDR3 nucleotides: TGTGCCAGCAGCAACAGGGCATCTAGCACAGATACGCAGTATTTT. This chain connects TRBV6-5 to TRBJ2-3; perhaps TRBD1 as D (6 bases). V was cut by 6 bases and J by 0 bases, with 13 bases left in between. The CDR3 covers 15 residues. Germline V gene sequence: CDR1 MNHEY, CDR2 SVGAGI.

The genes are TRBV27 and TRBJ1-5; the D is unclear. Trimming left V 3 bases short and J 3 bases short, with 6 bases between. Germline CDR1 reads MNHEY; CDR2 reads SMNVEV (reference sequence). This CDR3 contains 13 residues. The CDR3 is CASSFGNNQPQHF. The CDR3 region has the DNA TGTGCCAGCAGTTTTGGCAACAATCAGCCCCAGCATTTT.

The genes are TRBV7-8 and TRBJ1-5; D is possibly TRBD1 (5 bases). V dropped 5 bases and J dropped 1 base, with 18 bases sitting between them. Germline-derived CDR1 and CDR2 are SGHVS and FQNEAQ. CDR3 length equals 17 residues. The CDR3 spells CASSPRGGVASNQPQHF. For the CDR3, the DNA is TGTGCCAGCAGCCCTCGGGGCGGGGTTGCGAGCAATCAGCCCCAGCATTTT.

The chain recombines TRBV9 with TRBJ2-3, with D possibly being TRBD1 (5 bases). V was shortened by 3 bases and J by 2 bases, with 13 bases between the two germline ends. Germline V gene sequence: CDR1 SGDLS, CDR2 YYNGEE. The CDR3 contains 15 residues. CDR3 loop: CASSAAGHNTDTQYF. CDR3 DNA: TGTGCCAGCAGCGCGGCAGGACACAACACAGATACGCAGTATTTT.

The chain couples TRBV9 to TRBJ1-2, with TRBD1 as a possible D gene (5 bases). The CDR3 extends over 15 amino acids. From germline, CDR1 is SGDLS and CDR2 YYNGEE. The V gene lost 0 bases and the J gene lost 3 bases, with 12 bases spanning the gap. In nucleotides, the CDR3 is TGTGCCAGCAGCGTAGCTAAAAGGGGCGACTATGGCTACACCTTC. Translation: CASSVAKRGDYGYTF.

The chain uses TRBV19 and TRBJ1-5, with a possible D match to TRBD1 (6 bases). The germline V gene has CDR1 LNHDA and CDR2 SQIVND (reference sequence). The CDR3 runs 17 residues. V lost 4 bases, J lost 2 bases, and 18 bases lay in between. The CDR3: CASSTGQLIEGNQPQHF. In nucleotides, the CDR3 is TGTGCCAGTAGTACCGGACAGCTTATAGAAGGCAATCAGCCCCAGCATTTT. Combining the CDR3 with reference TRBV19 and TRBJ1-5 gives the whole variable domain DGGITQSPKYLFRKEGQNVTLSCEQNLNHDAMYWYRQDPGQGLRLIYYSQIVNDFQKGDIAEGYSVSREKKESFPLTVTSAQKNPTAFYLCASSTGQLIEGNQPQHFGDGTRLSIL.

The rearrangement links TRBV19 to TRBJ2-1; tentatively, D is TRBD2 (6 bases). Trimming took 3 bases from V and 3 from J, leaving 15 bases between them. The germline CDR1 and CDR2 sequences are LNHDA and SQIVND (reference sequence). The CDR3 sequence is 16 residues long. CDR3: CASSMEGGAHYNEQFF. The CDR3 coding sequence is TGTGCCAGTAGTATGGAAGGCGGGGCCCACTACAATGAGCAGTTCTTC.

This clone was detected only a few times. The V call is TRBV7-3, the J call TRBJ2-7; 10 bases are shared with TRBD1. Germline CDR1 reads SGHTA; CDR2 reads FQGTGA. V gave up 5 bases and J gave up 5 bases; unmatched junction bases: 3. The CDR3 has 13 amino acids. The CDR3 region is CASSRDRGHEQYF. The CDR3 region has the DNA TGTGCCAGCAGCAGGGACAGGGGCCACGAGCAGTACTTC. Drawing the rest from reference TRBV7-3 and TRBJ2-7, the complete variable domain is GAGVSQTPSNKVTEKGKYVELRCDPISGHTALYWYRQSLGQGPEFLIYFQGTGAADDSGLPNDRFFAVRPEGSVSTLKIQRTERGDSAVYLCASSRDRGHEQYFGPGTRLTVT.

This chain connects TRBV6-6 to TRBJ2-1; TRBD1 matches at 11 bases. V gave up 5 bases and J gave up 6 bases; unmatched junction bases: 9. CDR1 and CDR2 (germline): MNHNY, SVGAGI (reference sequence). This CDR3 spans 16 amino acids. The DNA for the CDR3 is TGTGCCAGCAGTCTCCGAGAGGACAGGGGGCTCAATGAGCAGTTCTTC. This encodes CASSLREDRGLNEQFF.

This chain uses TRBV10-2 with TRBJ2-3; no definite D call. Trimming took 4 bases from V and 2 from J, leaving 7 bases between them. CDR3 size: 13 residues. CDR1 is WSHSY, CDR2 SAAADI, per germline. CDR3 protein: CASSATITDTQYF. The CDR3 coding sequence is TGCGCCAGCAGTGCAACTATCACAGATACGCAGTATTTT.

This clone was recorded a few times. The genes are TRBV6-1 and TRBJ1-4; no clear D gene. Deletions cut 4 bases from V and 8 bases from J, with 17 bases between. Germline V CDR1 and CDR2: MNHNS, SASEGT. CDR3 length: 15 residues. CDR3 region: CASSAKLSAREKLFF. The DNA for the CDR3 is TGTGCCAGCAGTGCCAAATTGAGTGCACGAGAAAAACTGTTTTTT.

The genes are TRBV11-3 and TRBJ2-1; no definite D call. The CDR3 runs 15 residues. Trimming cost V 0 bases and J 3 bases, with 9 bases left between them. Germline CDR1 is SGHNT and CDR2 is YENEEA. CDR3: CASSLDGLNYNEQFF. The CDR3 nucleotides are TGTGCCAGCAGCTTAGATGGCCTGAACTACAATGAGCAGTTCTTC.

In this sample, this clone turned up once. The V gene is TRBV5-1, the J gene TRBJ2-7, with 8 bases lining up with TRBD1. With V trimmed by 4 bases and J by 2 bases, 5 bases remained unmatched. Germline assignment: CDR1 SGHRS and CDR2 YFSETQ. The CDR3 extends over 14 amino acids. The CDR3 here is CASSAQGGTYEQYF. CDR3 DNA: TGCGCCAGCAGCGCACAGGGGGGCACCTACGAGCAGTACTTC.

The rearrangement links TRBV5-8 to TRBJ1-2; D is perhaps TRBD1 (6 bases). This CDR3 has 17 residues. The germline gives CDR1 SGHTS, CDR2 YDEGEE. The V end was cut by 4 bases, the J end by 4 bases, with 23 bases between. CDR3 sequence: CASSHRDTALFPYGYTF. In DNA, the CDR3 is TGTGCCAGCAGCCACCGGGACACGGCACTATTTCCCTATGGCTACACCTTC.

The chain carries TRBV5-8 and TRBJ1-3; 8 bases agree with TRBD1. Trimming removed 4 bases from V and 4 bases from J; junction bases left unmatched: 16. The CDR3 has 18 residues. Germline CDR1 is SGHTS and CDR2 is YDEGEE. CDR3 in DNA: TGTGCCAGCAGCCCACTGCCCTTAGGACAGGGAGGCGGAAACACCATATATTTT. Translation: CASSPLPLGQGGGNTIYF.

CDR3 region: CASSYRETDTQYF. DNA of the CDR3: TGTGCCAGCAGCTACAGGGAAACAGATACGCAGTATTTT. The chain has TRBV27 and TRBJ2-3; a possible D gene is TRBD1 (6 bases). CDR1 is MNHEY, CDR2 SMNVEV, per germline (reference sequence). Deletions cut 6 bases from V and 3 bases from J, with 10 bases between. This CDR3 spans 13 amino acids.

This clone was observed a few times. The J gene is TRBJ2-3, the V gene TRBV2; 7 bases fit TRBD1. The germline V gene has CDR1 SNHLY and CDR2 FYNNEI. CDR3 size: 15 residues. The J segment lost 0 bases and the V segment lost 5 bases, leaving 5 bases of the junction unmatched. CDR3 coding DNA: TGTGCCAGCAGTCCAGGGGGATTTAGCACAGATACGCAGTATTTT. It is translated as CASSPGGFSTDTQYF.

This chain joins TRBV12-5 and TRBJ1-5; TRBD1 aligns across 10 bases. Germline V lookup: CDR1 LGHNT, CDR2 FRNRAP. This CDR3 comprises 14 residues. With V trimmed by 1 base and J by 7 bases, 1 base remained unmatched. The CDR3 region is CASGLGDRGQPQHF. As DNA, the CDR3 is TGTGCTAGTGGTTTGGGGGACAGGGGCCAGCCCCAGCATTTT. Drawing the rest from reference TRBV12-5 and TRBJ1-5, the complete variable domain is DARVTQTPRHKVTEMGQEVTMRCQPILGHNTVFWYRQTMMQGLELLAYFRNRAPLDDSGMPKDRFSAEMPDATLATLKIQPSEPRDSAVYFCASGLGDRGQPQHFGDGTRLSIL.

The chain employs TRBV5-6 and TRBJ2-3; D gene uncertain. CDR1 is SGHDT, CDR2 YYEEEE, per germline. CDR3 size: 13 residues. V lost 2 bases and J lost 4, with 8 bases in between. As DNA, the CDR3 is TGTGCCAGCAGCTTAAAACGAGCAGATACGCAGTATTTT. Protein sequence: CASSLKRADTQYF.

The V gene is TRBV27, the J gene TRBJ1-6, with D hard to call. Trimming removed 3 bases at V and 6 bases at J, with 9 bases between. This CDR3 has 14 amino acids. The germline V gene encodes CDR1 MNHEY and CDR2 SMNVEV (reference sequence). The CDR3 reads CASSFPRSNSPLHF. CDR3 sequence (DNA): TGTGCCAGCAGTTTTCCCAGAAGTAATTCACCCCTCCACTTT.

This rearrangement joins TRBV18 to TRBJ2-1; 8 bases align to TRBD2. The CDR3 covers 17 residues. The germline CDR1 and CDR2 sequences are KGHSH and LQKENI. Losses at the gene ends were 3 bases for V and 0 bases for J; bases not matched to a gene: 7. For the CDR3, the DNA is TGTGCCAGCTCACCCAGGTCTAGCGGGTTCTCCTACAATGAGCAGTTCTTC. As protein: CASSPRSSGFSYNEQFF.

The V call is TRBV7-8, the J call TRBJ2-7; 8 positions match TRBD1. V gave up 2 bases and J gave up 4 bases; unmatched junction bases: 1. Germline CDR1 and CDR2: SGHVS and FQNEAQ. There are 13 residues in the CDR3. Written as DNA, the CDR3 is TGTGCCAGCAGCTTAAACAGGGGGTACGAGCAGTACTTC. Translated, it gives CASSLNRGYEQYF.

The chain couples TRBV6-5 to TRBJ2-7; 9 nucleotides line up with TRBD1. CDR3 length: 12 residues. V trimming: 6 bases; J trimming: 9 bases; junction bases outside the gene matches: 6. Germline assignment: CDR1 MNHEY and CDR2 SVGAGI. The CDR3 nucleotides read TGTGCCAGCAGCCCTGGACAGGGGCGGCAGTACTTC. Translating it yields CASSPGQGRQYF.

This clone was detected only once. The rearrangement links TRBV5-6 to TRBJ2-2; D remains ambiguous. This CDR3 is built from 15 residues. Germline lookup yields CDR1 SGHDT and CDR2 YYEEEE. Trimming stripped 1 base from V and 5 bases from J, with 12 bases between. Written as DNA, the CDR3 is TGTGCCAGCAGCTTGCTACGGTTACGGACCGGGGAGCTGTTTTTT. It encodes CASSLLRLRTGELFF.

The rearrangement joins TRBV10-3 to TRBJ1-6; D not resolved. The ends were cut back, 11 bases at V and 0 bases at J, with 8 bases in the middle. The length of the CDR3 is 13 residues. Germline V lookup: CDR1 ENHRY, CDR2 SYGVKD. As DNA, the CDR3 is TGTGCCGTTACCGGCTCCTATAATTCACCCCTCCACTTT. It yields the protein CAVTGSYNSPLHF.